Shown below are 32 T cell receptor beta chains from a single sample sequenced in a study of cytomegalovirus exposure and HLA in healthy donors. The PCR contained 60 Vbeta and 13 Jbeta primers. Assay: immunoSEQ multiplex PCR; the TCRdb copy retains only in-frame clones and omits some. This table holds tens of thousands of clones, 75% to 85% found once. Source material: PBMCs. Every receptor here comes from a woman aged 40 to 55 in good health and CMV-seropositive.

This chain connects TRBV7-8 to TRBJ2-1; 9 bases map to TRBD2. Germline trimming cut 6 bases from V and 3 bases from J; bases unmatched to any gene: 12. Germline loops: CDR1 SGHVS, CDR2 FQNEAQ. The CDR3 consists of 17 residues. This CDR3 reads CASRGGIAGESYNEQFF. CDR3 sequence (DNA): TGTGCCAGCAGGGGGGGAATAGCGGGAGAGAGCTACAATGAGCAGTTCTTC.

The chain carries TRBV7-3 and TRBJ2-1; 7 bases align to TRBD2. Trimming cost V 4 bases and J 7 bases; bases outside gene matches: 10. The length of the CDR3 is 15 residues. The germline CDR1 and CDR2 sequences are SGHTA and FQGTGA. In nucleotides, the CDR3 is TGTGCCAGCAGCTCCAGCGGGACGGTCGGGAATGAGCAGTTCTTC. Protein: CASSSSGTVGNEQFF. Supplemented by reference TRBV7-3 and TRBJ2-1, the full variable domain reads GAGVSQTPSNKVTEKGKYVELRCDPISGHTALYWYRQSLGQGPEFLIYFQGTGAADDSGLPNDRFFAVRPEGSVSTLKIQRTERGDSAVYLCASSSSGTVGNEQFFGPGTRLTVL.

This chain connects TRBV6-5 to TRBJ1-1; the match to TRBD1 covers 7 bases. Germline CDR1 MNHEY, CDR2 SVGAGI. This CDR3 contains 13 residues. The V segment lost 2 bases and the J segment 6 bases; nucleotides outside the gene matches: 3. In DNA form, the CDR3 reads TGTGCCAGCAGTTACGCGAGGGGGCCTGAAGCTTTCTTT. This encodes CASSYARGPEAFF.

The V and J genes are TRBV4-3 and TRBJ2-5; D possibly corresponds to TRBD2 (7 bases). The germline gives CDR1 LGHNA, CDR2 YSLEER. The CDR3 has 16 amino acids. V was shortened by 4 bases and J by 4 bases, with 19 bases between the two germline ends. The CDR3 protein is CASSPRSGGGGETQYF. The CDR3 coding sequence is TGCGCCAGCAGCCCCCGAAGTGGGGGCGGGGGAGAGACCCAGTACTTC.

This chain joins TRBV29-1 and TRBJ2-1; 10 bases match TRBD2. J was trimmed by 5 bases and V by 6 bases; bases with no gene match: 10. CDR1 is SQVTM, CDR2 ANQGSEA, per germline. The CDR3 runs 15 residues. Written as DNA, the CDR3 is TGCAGCGTAGCCCAGGGACTAGCGATCGACAATGAGCAGTTCTTC. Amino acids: CSVAQGLAIDNEQFF.

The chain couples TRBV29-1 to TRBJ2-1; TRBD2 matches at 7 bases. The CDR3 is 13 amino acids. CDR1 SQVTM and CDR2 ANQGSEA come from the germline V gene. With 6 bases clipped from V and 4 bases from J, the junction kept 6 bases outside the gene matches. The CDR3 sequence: CSVRSGAYNEQFF. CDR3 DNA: TGCAGCGTACGGAGCGGGGCTTACAATGAGCAGTTCTTC.

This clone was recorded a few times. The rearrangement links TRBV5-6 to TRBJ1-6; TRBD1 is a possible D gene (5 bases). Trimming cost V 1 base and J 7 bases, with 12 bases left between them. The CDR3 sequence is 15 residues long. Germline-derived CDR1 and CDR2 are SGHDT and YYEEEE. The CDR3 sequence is CASSLWGVNNSPLHF. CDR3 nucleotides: TGTGCCAGCAGCTTGTGGGGGGTGAACAATTCACCCCTCCACTTT.

DNA of the CDR3: TGTGCCAGCAGCGCGACTAGCGGGAGCTACGAGCAGTACTTC. Translating it yields CASSATSGSYEQYF. The chain has TRBV9 and TRBJ2-7; 12 bases fit TRBD2. The V gene's germline CDR1 is SGDLS and CDR2 YYNGEE. Unmatched junction bases numbered 1, after V lost 3 bases and J lost 3 bases. This CDR3 is 14 amino acids long.

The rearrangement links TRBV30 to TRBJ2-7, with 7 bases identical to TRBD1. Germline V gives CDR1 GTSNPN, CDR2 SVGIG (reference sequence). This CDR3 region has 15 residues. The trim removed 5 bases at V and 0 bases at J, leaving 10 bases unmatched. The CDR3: CAWVPLAGGSYEQYF. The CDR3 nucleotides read TGTGCCTGGGTCCCTCTGGCAGGGGGCTCCTACGAGCAGTACTTC.

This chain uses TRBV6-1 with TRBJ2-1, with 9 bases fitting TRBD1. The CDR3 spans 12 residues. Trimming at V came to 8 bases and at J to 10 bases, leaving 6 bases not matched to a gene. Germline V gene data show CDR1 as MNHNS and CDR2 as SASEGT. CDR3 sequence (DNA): TGTGCCAGCTCGGGGACAGGGCTAGAGCAGTTCTTC. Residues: CASSGTGLEQFF.

The CDR3 region is CSVESLAGDYKRLYNYEQFF. For the CDR3, the DNA is TGCAGCGTTGAAAGTCTAGCGGGCGACTATAAAAGGCTTTACAATTATGAGCAGTTCTTC. This chain uses TRBV29-1 with TRBJ2-1, with 8 bases lining up with TRBD2. This CDR3 comprises 20 residues. Germline CDR1 SQVTM, CDR2 ANQGSEA. V trimming: 2 bases; J trimming: 8 bases; junction bases outside the gene matches: 26.

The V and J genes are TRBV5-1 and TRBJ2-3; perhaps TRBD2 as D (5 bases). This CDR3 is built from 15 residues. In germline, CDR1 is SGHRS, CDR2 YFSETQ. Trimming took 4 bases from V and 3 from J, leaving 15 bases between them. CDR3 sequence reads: CASSPALDQTDTQYF. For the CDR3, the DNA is TGCGCCAGCAGCCCCGCACTAGACCAAACAGATACGCAGTATTTT.

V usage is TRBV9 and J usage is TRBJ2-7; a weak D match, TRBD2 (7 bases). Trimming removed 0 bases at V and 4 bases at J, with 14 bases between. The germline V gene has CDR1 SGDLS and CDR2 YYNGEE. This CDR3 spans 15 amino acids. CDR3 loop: CASSVGAGAAYEQYF. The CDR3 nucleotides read TGTGCCAGCAGCGTAGGGGCGGGGGCTGCATACGAGCAGTACTTC.

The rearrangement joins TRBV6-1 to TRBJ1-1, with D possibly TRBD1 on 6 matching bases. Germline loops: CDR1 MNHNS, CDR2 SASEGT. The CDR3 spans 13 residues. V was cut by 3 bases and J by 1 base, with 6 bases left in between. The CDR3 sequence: CASSDRGNTEAFF. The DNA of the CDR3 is TGTGCCAGCAGTGACAGGGGGAACACTGAAGCTTTCTTT.

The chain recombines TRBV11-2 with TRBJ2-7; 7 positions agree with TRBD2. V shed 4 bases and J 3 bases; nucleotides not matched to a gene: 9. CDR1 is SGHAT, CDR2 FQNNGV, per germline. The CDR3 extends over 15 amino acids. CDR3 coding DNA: TGTGCCAGCAGCTCACCAGCGGGACCACTCTACGAGCAGTACTTC. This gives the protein CASSSPAGPLYEQYF. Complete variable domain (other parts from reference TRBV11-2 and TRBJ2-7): EAGVAQSPRYKIIEKRQSVAFWCNPISGHATLYWYQQILGQGPKLLIQFQNNGVVDDSQLPKDRFSAERLKGVDSTLKIQPAKLEDSAVYLCASSSPAGPLYEQYFGPGTRLTVT.

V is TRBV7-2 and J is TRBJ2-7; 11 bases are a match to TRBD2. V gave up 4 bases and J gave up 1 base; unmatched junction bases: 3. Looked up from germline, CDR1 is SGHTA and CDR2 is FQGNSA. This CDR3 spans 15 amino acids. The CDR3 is CASSSLAGGSYEQYF. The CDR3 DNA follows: TGTGCCAGCAGCTCTCTAGCGGGAGGTTCCTACGAGCAGTACTTC.

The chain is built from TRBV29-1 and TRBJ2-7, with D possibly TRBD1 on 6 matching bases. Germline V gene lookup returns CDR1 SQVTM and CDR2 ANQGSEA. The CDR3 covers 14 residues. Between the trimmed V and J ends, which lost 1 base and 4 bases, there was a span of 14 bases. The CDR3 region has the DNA TGCAGCGTTGAAGTTCCAGGGGCGCGTTACGAGCAGTACTTC. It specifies CSVEVPGARYEQYF.

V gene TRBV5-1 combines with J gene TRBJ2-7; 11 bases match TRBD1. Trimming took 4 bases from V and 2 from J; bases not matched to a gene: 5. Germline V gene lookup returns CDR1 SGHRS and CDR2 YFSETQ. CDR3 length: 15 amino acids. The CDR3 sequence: CASSPGQGATYEQYF. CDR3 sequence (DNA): TGCGCCAGCAGCCCCGGACAGGGGGCAACCTACGAGCAGTACTTC. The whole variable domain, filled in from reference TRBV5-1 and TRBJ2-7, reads KAGVTQTPRYLIKTRGQQVTLSCSPISGHRSVSWYQQTPGQGLQFLFEYFSETQRNKGNFPGRFSGRQFSNSRSEMNVSTLELGDSALYLCASSPGQGATYEQYFGPGTRLTVT.

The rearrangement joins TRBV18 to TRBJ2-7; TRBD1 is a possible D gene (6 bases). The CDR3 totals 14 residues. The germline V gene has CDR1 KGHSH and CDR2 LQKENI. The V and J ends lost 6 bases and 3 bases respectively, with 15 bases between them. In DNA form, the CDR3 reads TGTGCCAGCTCGCCTCCAGGGGTTATCTACGAGCAGTACTTC. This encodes CASSPPGVIYEQYF.

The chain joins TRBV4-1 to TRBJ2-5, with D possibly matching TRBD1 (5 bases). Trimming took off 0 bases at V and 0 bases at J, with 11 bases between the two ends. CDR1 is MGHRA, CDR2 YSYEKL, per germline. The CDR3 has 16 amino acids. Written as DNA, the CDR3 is TGCGCCAGCAGCCAAGAACAACAGGAGAACCAAGAGACCCAGTACTTC. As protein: CASSQEQQENQETQYF.

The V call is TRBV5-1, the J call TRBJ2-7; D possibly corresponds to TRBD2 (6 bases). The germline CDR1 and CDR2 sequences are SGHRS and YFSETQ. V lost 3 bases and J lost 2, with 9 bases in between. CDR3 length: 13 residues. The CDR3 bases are TGCGCCAGCAGCTCCGGGACTGCCTACGAGCAGTACTTC. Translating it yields CASSSGTAYEQYF.

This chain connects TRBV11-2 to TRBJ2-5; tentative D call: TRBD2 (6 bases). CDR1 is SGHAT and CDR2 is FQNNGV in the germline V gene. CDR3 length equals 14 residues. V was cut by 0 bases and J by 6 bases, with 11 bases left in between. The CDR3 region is CASSLELATKTQYF. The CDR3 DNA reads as TGTGCCAGCAGCTTAGAGCTAGCGACGAAGACCCAGTACTTC.

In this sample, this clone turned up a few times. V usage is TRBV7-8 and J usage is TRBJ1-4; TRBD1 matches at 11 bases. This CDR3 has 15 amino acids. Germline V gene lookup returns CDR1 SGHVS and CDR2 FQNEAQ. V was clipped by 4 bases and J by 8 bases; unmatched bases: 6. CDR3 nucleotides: TGTGCCAGCAGCTGGACAGGGGGCTTTGGAGAAAAACTGTTTTTT. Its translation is CASSWTGGFGEKLFF.

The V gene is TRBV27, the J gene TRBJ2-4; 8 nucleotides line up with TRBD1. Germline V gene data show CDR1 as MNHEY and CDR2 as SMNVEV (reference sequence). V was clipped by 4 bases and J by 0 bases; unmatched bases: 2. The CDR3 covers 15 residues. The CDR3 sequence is CASSWTGRAKNIQYF. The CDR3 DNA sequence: TGTGCCAGCAGTTGGACAGGGCGAGCCAAAAACATTCAGTACTTC.

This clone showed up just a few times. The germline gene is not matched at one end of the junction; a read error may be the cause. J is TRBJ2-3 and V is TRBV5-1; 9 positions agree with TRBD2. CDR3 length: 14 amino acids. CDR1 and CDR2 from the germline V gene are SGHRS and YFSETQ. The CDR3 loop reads CASSSTDSASGAHF. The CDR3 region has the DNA TGCGCCAGCAGCTCAACGGACTCGGCTAGCGGGGCCCATTTT.

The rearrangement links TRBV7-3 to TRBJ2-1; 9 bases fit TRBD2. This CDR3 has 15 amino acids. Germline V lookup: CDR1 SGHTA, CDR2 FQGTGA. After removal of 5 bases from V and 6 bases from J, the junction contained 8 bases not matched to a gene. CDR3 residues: CASSPSPSGVNEQFF. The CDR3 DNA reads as TGTGCCAGCAGCCCAAGTCCTAGCGGGGTCAATGAGCAGTTCTTC.

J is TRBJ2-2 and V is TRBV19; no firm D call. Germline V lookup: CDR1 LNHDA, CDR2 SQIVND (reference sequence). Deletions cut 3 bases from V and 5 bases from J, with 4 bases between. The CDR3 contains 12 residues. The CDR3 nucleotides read TGTGCCAGTAGTATTCGGACCGGGGAGCTGTTTTTT. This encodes CASSIRTGELFF.

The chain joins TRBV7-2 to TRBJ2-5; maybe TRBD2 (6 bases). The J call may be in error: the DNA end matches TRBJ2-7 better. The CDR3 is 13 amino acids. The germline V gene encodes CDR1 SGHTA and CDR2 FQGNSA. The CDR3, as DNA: TGTGCCAGCAGCTTCGGGGGATTCGACGAGCAGTACTTC. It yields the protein CASSFGGFDEQYF.

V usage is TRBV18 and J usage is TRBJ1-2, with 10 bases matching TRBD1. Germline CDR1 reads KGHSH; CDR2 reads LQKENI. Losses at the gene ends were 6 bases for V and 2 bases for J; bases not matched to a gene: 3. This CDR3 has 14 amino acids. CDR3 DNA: TGTGCCAGCTCCCCGGGACAGGGGAACTATGGCTACACCTTC. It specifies CASSPGQGNYGYTF.

CDR3 bases: TGTGCCAGTAGTATACGGGACACTCTGGTGGATACGCAGTATTTT. It specifies CASSIRDTLVDTQYF. The chain combines TRBV19 with TRBJ2-3; a possible D gene is TRBD1 (6 bases). The CDR3 has 15 residues. Trimming cost V 2 bases and J 6 bases, with 15 bases left between them. CDR1 LNHDA and CDR2 SQIVND come from the germline V gene (reference sequence).

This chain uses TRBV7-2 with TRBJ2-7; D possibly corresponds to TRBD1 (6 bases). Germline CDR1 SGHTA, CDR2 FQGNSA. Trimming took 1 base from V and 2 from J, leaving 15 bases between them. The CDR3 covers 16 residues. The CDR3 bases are TGTGCCAGCAGCTTAGGAGGCCAGGGGTTGCCCTACGAGCAGTACTTC. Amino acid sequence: CASSLGGQGLPYEQYF.

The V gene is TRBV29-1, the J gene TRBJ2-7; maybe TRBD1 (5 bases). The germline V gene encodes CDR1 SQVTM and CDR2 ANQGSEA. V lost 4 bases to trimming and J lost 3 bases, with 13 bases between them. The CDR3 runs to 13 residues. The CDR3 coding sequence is TGCAGCGTTGCCGACAGCAGCTACTACGAGCAGTACTTC. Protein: CSVADSSYYEQYF.